A single T cell receptor beta chain is shown here with its context. Its target is not known. These data originate in a study of T cells in localized non-small cell lung cancer. Study observations and caveats: Measurement of T cell clonality placed uninvolved adjacent lung highest, above the level in tumor. A median of about 58 of the top 100 tumor clones appeared in adjacent lung, which was paired and uninvolved. Owing to sequencing of a solitary tumor region, heterogeneity cannot be discounted.

Measured with immunoSEQ multiplex PCR; TCRdb has only the in-frame clones, and not every one. The sample holds under 55,000 clones; around three quarters are singletons and the top ten take about 4.7%. V lost 7 bases and J 3 bases, leaving 16 bases between the germline ends. Germline CDR1 reads WSHSY; CDR2 reads SAAADI. The CDR3 runs to 15 residues. Sequencing was performed on PBMCs, taken before any cancer treatment. This TCR was recovered from a woman aged 35-70 years with stage II lung adenocarcinoma. The chain is built from TRBV10-2 and TRBJ1-3; D may be TRBD1 (5 bases). In DNA, the CDR3 is TGCGCCAGCAACCCCCACCCGGGGGATGGAAACACCATATATTTT. Translated: CASNPHPGDGNTIYF.